Below, 2 T cell receptor beta chains from the same sample are listed, as sequenced in a study of T-cell reconstitution after alpha-beta-depleted transplantation in children. It was with unique molecular identifiers that the TCRbeta library was prepared. In TCRdb, the PCR reads were re-called with MiXCR into one record per CDR3 protein. The sample shows some 250,000 distinct CDR3 sequences, about 12% of them seen only once. Sequenced material: PBMCs from the stem cell graft donor, taken from the stem cell graft. These receptors were collected from a human donor who donated a stem cell graft to a child with acute lymphoblastic leukemia.

This clonotype has a count of ten or more. V is TRBV11-2 and J is TRBJ1-1; D call uncertain. The CDR3 runs to 10 residues. V shed 3 bases and J shed 8 bases, with 4 bases lying between them. Germline V CDR1 and CDR2: SGHAT, FQNNGV. CDR3 DNA sequence: TGTGCCAGCAGCTTCGGCGAAGCTTTCTTT. It is translated as CASSFGEAFF. The variable domain in full, with the rest retrieved from reference TRBV11-2 and TRBJ1-1, is EAGVAQSPRYKIIEKRQSVAFWCNPISGHATLYWYQQILGQGPKLLIQFQNNGVVDDSQLPKDRFSAERLKGVDSTLKIQPAKLEDSAVYLCASSFGEAFFGQGTRLTVV.

This clonotype was counted ten times or more. The chain employs TRBV7-9 and TRBJ1-2; D is uncertain. V was cut by 0 bases and J by 4 bases, with 9 bases left in between. This CDR3 comprises 14 residues. Germline-derived CDR1 and CDR2 are SEHNR and FQNEAQ (reference sequence). CDR3 in amino acids: CASSLADFIYGYTF. The CDR3 DNA sequence: TGTGCCAGCAGCTTAGCAGATTTTATCTATGGCTACACCTTC. Filled out from reference TRBV7-9 and TRBJ1-2, the complete variable domain reads DTGVSQNPRHKITKRGQNVTFRCDPISEHNRLYWYRQTLGQGPEFLTYFQNEAQLEKSRLLSDRFSAERPKGSFSTLEIQRTEQGDSAMYLCASSLADFIYGYTFGSGTRLTVV.